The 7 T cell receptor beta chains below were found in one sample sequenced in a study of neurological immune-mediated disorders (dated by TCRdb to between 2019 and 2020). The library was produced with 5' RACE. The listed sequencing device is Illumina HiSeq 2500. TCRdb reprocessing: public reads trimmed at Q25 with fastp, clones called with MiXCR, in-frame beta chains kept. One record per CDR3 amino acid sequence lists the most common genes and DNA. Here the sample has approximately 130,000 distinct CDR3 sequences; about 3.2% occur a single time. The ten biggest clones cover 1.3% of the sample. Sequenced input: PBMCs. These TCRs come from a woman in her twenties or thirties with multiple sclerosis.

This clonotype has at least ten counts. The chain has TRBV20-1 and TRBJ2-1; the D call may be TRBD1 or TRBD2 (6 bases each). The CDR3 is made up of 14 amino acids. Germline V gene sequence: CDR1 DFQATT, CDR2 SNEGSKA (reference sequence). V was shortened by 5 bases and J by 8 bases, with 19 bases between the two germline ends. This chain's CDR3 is CSAAPHGGFDEQFF. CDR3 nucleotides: TGCAGTGCTGCCCCTCACGGGGGCTTCGATGAGCAGTTCTTC.

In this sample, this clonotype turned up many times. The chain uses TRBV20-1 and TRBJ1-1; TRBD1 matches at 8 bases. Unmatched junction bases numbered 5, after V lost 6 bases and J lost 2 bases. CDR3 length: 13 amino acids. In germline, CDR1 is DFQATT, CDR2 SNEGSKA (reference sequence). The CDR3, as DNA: TGCAGTGCATTGGGACAGGCTAACACTGAAGCTTTCTTT. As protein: CSALGQANTEAFF.

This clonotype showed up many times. In DNA, the CDR3 is TGCAGCGTTGGGAACAGCGTCGCCAAAAACATTCAGTACTTC. It translates to CSVGNSVAKNIQYF. This rearrangement joins TRBV29-1 to TRBJ2-4; no reliable D call. Trimming left V 4 bases short and J 1 base short, with 11 bases between. The CDR3 length is 14 residues. Germline V gene sequence: CDR1 SQVTM, CDR2 ANQGSEA.

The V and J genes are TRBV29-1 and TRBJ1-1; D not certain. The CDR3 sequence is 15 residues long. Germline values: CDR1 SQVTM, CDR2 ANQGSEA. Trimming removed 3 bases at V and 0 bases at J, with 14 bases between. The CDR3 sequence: CSVDHGGKMNTEAFF. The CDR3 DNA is TGCAGCGTTGACCACGGAGGAAAGATGAACACTGAAGCTTTCTTT.

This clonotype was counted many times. CDR3 bases: TGCAGCGTTATTGCCGGTCCCTACGAGCAGTACTTC. It is translated as CSVIAGPYEQYF. V is TRBV29-1 and J is TRBJ2-7, with D hard to call. Trimming took 5 bases from V and 2 from J, leaving 10 bases between them. Germline CDR1 is SQVTM and CDR2 is ANQGSEA. This CDR3 is built from 12 residues.

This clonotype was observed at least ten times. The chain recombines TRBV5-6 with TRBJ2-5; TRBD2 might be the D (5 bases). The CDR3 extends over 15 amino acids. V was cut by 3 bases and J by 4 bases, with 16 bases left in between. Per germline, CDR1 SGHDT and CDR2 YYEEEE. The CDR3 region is CASSSFRGYGETQYF. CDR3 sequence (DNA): TGTGCCAGCAGCTCTTTCAGAGGGTACGGAGAGACCCAGTACTTC.

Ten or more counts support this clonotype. The CDR3 sequence: CSAGGGTPTRADTQYF. CDR3 nucleotide sequence: TGCAGTGCTGGAGGAGGGACACCCACCCGGGCAGATACGCAGTATTTT. The chain uses TRBV20-1 and TRBJ2-3; D tentatively reads TRBD1 or TRBD2 (6 bases each). This CDR3 has 16 amino acids. The germline V gene encodes CDR1 DFQATT and CDR2 SNEGSKA (reference sequence). The V end lost 5 bases, the J end lost 4 bases, and 22 bases lay between the germline ends.